One TCR beta chain is described in this entry. The antigen this receptor binds is unknown. No much larger clone exists at a distance of one base, and base qualities are not known. Library preparation used the immunoSEQ multiplex PCR assay. For the multiplex PCR, a mixture combining 60 forward primers for TCR Vbeta segments and 13 reverse primers for TCR Jbeta segments was used. The CDR3 region of rearranged TCR beta genes was amplified from genomic DNA by a multiplex PCR assay. On the Illumina HiSeq System, the amplified TCR beta libraries were sequenced as 87-base-pair reads. Per the source publication's procedure: Across the 670 or so repertoires, a later analysis counted around 80 million unique TCR beta chains, some 11 million of which were shared by at least two donors. To remove PCR and sequencing errors, raw reads were error-corrected and collapsed into unique sequences using a nearest-neighbor algorithm that merged closely related sequences. V, D and J gene segments were assigned by aligning CDR3 sequences to IMGT reference sequences. For a sequence to be retained, a match of at least six nucleotides was required to both a V gene segment and a J gene segment. Rearrangements were classified as productive when the CDR3 lacked stop codons and remained in frame with V and J, and all other rearrangements were classified as non-productive. Following IMGT convention, CDR3 was defined as the stretch from the second conserved V-encoded cysteine to the conserved J-encoded phenylalanine. The earlier analysis of some 550 of the donors excluded any sequence lacking an unambiguous match to a single V gene segment. In an earlier analysis of roughly 500 of the donors, V segments were called functional above 56.7% productive rearrangements and were called segregating when the between-donor standard deviation exceeded 5%. A statistical classification framework was developed to diagnose cytomegalovirus status using the catalog of TCR beta chain sequences. V and J gene assignment, in a later analysis, came from comparing TCR nucleotide sequences with IMGT/GENE-DB human TR gene sequences. In a later analysis, CDR3 sequences and most-parsimonious VDJ recombination scenarios were assigned using the TCRdist pipeline. In a later analysis, each TCR beta chain was defined by its CDR3 amino acid sequence together with its V-gene family, and reads lacking a unique V-gene family were excluded. As a way to deal with suspected cross-contamination and a sequencing artifact, a later analysis dropped 640 or so nucleotide sequences that were highly shared and had low generation probability. For each public chain, a later analysis derived a clonal expansion index from normalized ranks of inferred template counts within each repertoire. A later analysis computed generation probabilities with a VDJ recombination model fitted to out-of-frame rearrangements, and checked the results against IGoR. Hypergeometric tests were used in a later analysis to score TCR-TCR, TCR-HLA and TCR-CMV co-occurrence, with a repertoire-size bias correction applied to the TCR pairs. False discovery rates were estimated in a later analysis by permuting HLA or CMV assignments 20 times. In a later analysis, co-occurring TCRs were grouped with DBSCAN, and TCRdist sequence similarity was added when clustering was performed within HLA-allele-positive subsets. Repertoires with fewer than 30,000 or more than 120,000 public chains, plus five repertoires with anomalous nucleotide sharing, were excluded from co-occurrence clustering. Drawn from immuneACCESS, this table holds only the in-frame rearrangements with V and J called that TCRdb kept. Clones are partly lost; checked studies trace under half to an unresolved V gene and leave the rest unexplained. The V and J calls and clone size are taken from that table; D and trimming were inferred from the DNA. The sample yields about 130,000 clones; 70% to 80% were counted once. The ten largest clones represent less than 2.5% of the sample.

The data were taken from a study of cytomegalovirus exposure and HLA in healthy donors (dated by TCRdb to between 2016 and 2019). Context from the whole study: According to an earlier analysis of around 600 of the donors, 150 million to 200 million T cells yielded over 90 million unique TCR beta sequences and about 300 Gb of sequence data. HLA typing covered class I and class II loci at four-digit resolution. The study profiled the T cell repertoires of some 610 subjects by immunosequencing and related them to cytomegalovirus serostatus. High-throughput TCR immunosequencing, statistical association of individual TCRs with disease status, and machine learning were combined to predict cytomegalovirus infection status. Typing coverage varied by locus: roughly 629-630 donors for A, B, C, DRB1 and DQB1; under 550 for DQA1; about 600 for DPA1; around 450 for DPB1. Of the 350 to 400 genotyped donors, 65% to 90% fell in the genetic ancestry cluster associated with self-reported Caucasian donors. Donor age, sex, ethnicity and CMV serostatus were compiled alongside the repertoire data. Four to six DR-DQ haplotypes were handled as single units for association and clustering, since linkage in the cohort was strong. All discovery cohort repertoires had been generated on a single sequencing platform. An early release covering roughly 580 HLA-typed donors comprised approximately 290 gigabases of sequencing data and about 90 million unique TCR sequences. Across approximately 400 genotyped donors of the cohort, an average of 235,054 unique TCR beta nucleotide sequences per donor were sequenced, and approximately 17% of those sequences were non-productive. A later genetic analysis used genome-wide SNP genotypes for 398 of the 666 donors, treating that subset as a discovery cohort. A separate validation cohort of 100 to 150 different subjects was used in addition to the roughly 700-subject first cohort. A later analysis re-examined previously published TCR beta repertoires from 600 to 700 donors and added high-resolution HLA genotyping to investigate patterns of TCR occurrence. The study aimed to test whether cataloging public T cell receptors could reveal signatures of past pathogen exposure. Rather than drawing on any new phenotypic data, the later analysis identified candidate immune exposures from TCR beta sequences and the way those sequences occurred across donors. In an earlier analysis of 500 to 650 of the donors, high-throughput TCR beta sequencing was used to judge whether each TCR beta V gene segment behaved as functional or pseudogenic. Points the paper makes about the study in general: In a later analysis, the rate of TCR association differed among HLA loci, with DRB1 alleles having the most associated TCRs and HLA-C alleles having the fewest. The authors suggested that the approach could potentially be generalized to other disease states and immunological phenotypes. A cluster of highly shared sequence variants was judged likely to be a technical artifact of the sequencing pipeline. Several of the top co-occurrence clusters appeared to be linked to parvovirus B19, influenza, CMV and Epstein-Barr virus, according to a later analysis. When HLA alleles, especially DR and DQ, strongly co-occurred, attributing TCR associations to individual alleles was difficult. Because some donors lacked HLA typing at each locus, the association tests relied only on the typed subset. In both the original and validation cohorts, the classifier was reported to diagnose cytomegalovirus status with high specificity and sensitivity. Across donors, most TCR sequences were observed very rarely, whereas some public TCRs were present in many individuals. A further reported finding was that TCR beta sequences accurately predicted the HLA-A and HLA-B alleles for most subjects in the first cohort. Linkage disequilibrium might explain the correlated functional status among segregating V segments, but an unknown experimental factor could not be ruled out. A total of 164 TCR beta chains were listed by the study as associated with cytomegalovirus. In an earlier analysis of fewer than 750 of the donors, most TCR beta V segments were observed in productive rearrangements about 87% or about 30% of the time, broadly matching IMGT annotations. Roughly uniform sequencing depth across donors was assumed in presence/absence analyses, although this assumption may not hold. In a later genetic analysis, a missense DCLRE1C variant was associated with V-gene and J-gene trimming of TCR beta chains, and the association was replicated in an independent cohort. In vitro tests confirmed that a few of the cytomegalovirus-associated TCR beta chains recognize cytomegalovirus antigens. In a later analysis, HLA-associated TCR beta chains were found to be more clonally expanded and to have lower generation probabilities than equally common non-associated chains. A later genetic analysis reported fewer N-insertions in productive TCRs among donors in an Asian-associated ancestry cluster than the roughly 640-donor mean. Because counts were too low, more than 15 rarely observed V segments, including chromosome 9 orphons, were left out of the earlier analysis of over 550 of the donors. A later analysis found that most CMV-associated TCR beta chains appeared HLA-restricted, with HLA associations seemingly driven largely by CMV exposure. Specific HLA alleles were associated with 15,000 to 20,000 TCR beta sequences at a false discovery rate of 0.05 in a later analysis. Immune exposure information for the cohort was limited to CMV serostatus. Only TCR beta chains were sequenced in this cohort, and the absence of alpha or paired-chain data limited detectable features.

The cohort consisted of 670 or so healthy bone marrow donors. At the time of sampling, all cohort members were nominally healthy, though unrecorded immune exposures were likely present. The donor tested CMV seronegative, placing the donor among the 350 or so seronegative members of the cohort. A peripheral blood sample was collected from each donor, and TCR beta sequencing was performed on peripheral blood mononuclear cells. Genomic DNA was extracted from the blood cell samples with the Qiagen DNeasy Blood Extraction Kit. The receptor's source is a man aged 45-65 years in good health and CMV-seronegative. The sequenced sample was PBMCs.

The CDR3: CASSRGQGATSNQPQHF. The DNA sequence is given as TGTGCCAGTAGTAGGGGACAGGGGGCGACTAGCAATCAGCCCCAGCATTTT. Rearrangement joined TRBV19 to TRBJ1-5; 12 bases in the middle match TRBD1. V loses 4 bases at its end and J loses 0 bases; junction bases beyond the gene matches: 4. CDR1 LNHDA and CDR2 SQIVND are derived from the germline V gene (reference sequence). The CDR3 measures 17 amino acids from cysteine to phenylalanine. Only CDR3 DNA is held: 51 bases, read in frame from base 1.